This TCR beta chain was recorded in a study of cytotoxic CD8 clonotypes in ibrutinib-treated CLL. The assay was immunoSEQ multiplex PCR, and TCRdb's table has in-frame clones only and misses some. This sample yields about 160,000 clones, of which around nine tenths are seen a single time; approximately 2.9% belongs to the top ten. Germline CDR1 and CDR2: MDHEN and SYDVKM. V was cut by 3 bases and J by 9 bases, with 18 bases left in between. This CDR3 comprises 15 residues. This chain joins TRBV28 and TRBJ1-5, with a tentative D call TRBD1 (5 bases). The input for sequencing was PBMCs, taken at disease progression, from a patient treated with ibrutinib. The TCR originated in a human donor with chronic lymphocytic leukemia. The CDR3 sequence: CASSLKVGGSLPQHF. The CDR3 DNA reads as TGTGCCAGCAGTTTGAAGGTGGGGGGGTCCTTGCCCCAGCATTTT.